A single sample is the source of the 31 T cell receptor beta chains below, sequenced in a study of blood T cell repertoires in COVID-19. Profiled with immunoSEQ multiplex PCR; TCRdb holds only in-frame clones, not every one. The sample has about 440,000 clones, nearly 90% seen once; the top ten hold approximately 2%. The sample consisted of PBMCs or T cells enriched from blood (not recorded which). The receptors shown here come from a young woman with acute COVID-19.

J is TRBJ2-7 and V is TRBV11-2; no reliable D call. CDR3 length: 12 amino acids. The ends were cut back, 5 bases at V and 6 bases at J, with 11 bases in the middle. Germline loops: CDR1 SGHAT, CDR2 FQNNGV. DNA of the CDR3: TGTGCCAGCAGCCCCCCTTCCCCCGAGCAGTACTTC. Protein: CASSPPSPEQYF.

The chain carries TRBV18 and TRBJ2-3; D not certain. V was cut by 3 bases and J by 6 bases, with 10 bases left in between. This CDR3 comprises 13 residues. The germline V gene encodes CDR1 KGHSH and CDR2 LQKENI. The CDR3: CASSPQIGDTQYF. The CDR3, as DNA: TGTGCCAGCTCACCCCAAATCGGGGATACGCAGTATTTT.

The genes are TRBV7-9 and TRBJ1-2, with 9 bases that match TRBD1. The length of the CDR3 is 15 residues. Germline V gives CDR1 SEHNR, CDR2 FQNEAQ (reference sequence). Trimming cost V 3 bases and J 2 bases; bases outside gene matches: 4. The CDR3 nucleotides are TGTGCCAGCAGCTTTACAGGGGGCTCCAACTATGGCTACACCTTC. Translated, it gives CASSFTGGSNYGYTF.

The chain joins TRBV5-1 to TRBJ2-3; TRBD2 matches 9 bases. V lost 4 bases to trimming and J lost 3 bases; unmatched junction nucleotides: 9. Germline-derived CDR1 and CDR2 are SGHRS and YFSETQ. CDR3 length: 16 amino acids. CDR3 sequence: CASSIGSAGGTDTQYF. DNA for the CDR3: TGCGCCAGCAGCATTGGTTCGGCGGGAGGGACAGATACGCAGTATTTT.

The chain uses TRBV7-6 and TRBJ2-5; perhaps TRBD1 as D (6 bases). V was cut by 6 bases and J by 5 bases, with 22 bases left in between. There are 16 residues in the CDR3. The germline CDR1 and CDR2 sequences are SGHVS and FNYEAQ. The CDR3 spells CASSWDMAGRAETQYF. Written as DNA, the CDR3 is TGTGCCAGCAGTTGGGACATGGCTGGACGGGCGGAGACCCAGTACTTC.

Concerning this clone itself: The same CDR3 is also encoded by other DNA sequences in this sample. CDR3 in amino acids: CSVDRGRTEAFF. DNA of the CDR3: TGCAGCGTGGACAGGGGAAGAACTGAAGCTTTCTTT. The rearrangement links TRBV29-1 to TRBJ1-1; 9 bases are shared with TRBD1. CDR1 SQVTM and CDR2 ANQGSEA come from the germline V gene. This CDR3 is built from 12 residues. V was clipped by 6 bases and J by 5 bases; unmatched bases: 4.

The chain employs TRBV29-1 and TRBJ1-2; D might be TRBD1 (5 bases). Trimming pared 0 bases from V and 4 bases from J, leaving 9 bases between. Germline CDR1 reads SQVTM; CDR2 reads ANQGSEA. The CDR3 consists of 13 residues. CDR3 region: CSVEDRVGYGYTF. The CDR3 nucleotides are TGCAGCGTTGAAGACAGGGTTGGCTATGGCTACACCTTC.

A note on this clone: This same CDR3 is encoded by further DNA sequences in the sample. This chain links TRBV9 with TRBJ1-6, with D unresolved. The length of the CDR3 is 13 residues. Germline CDR1 SGDLS, CDR2 YYNGEE. Trimming cost V 0 bases and J 7 bases, with 5 bases left between them. In nucleotides, the CDR3 is TGTGCCAGCAGCGTAGACAGCAATTCACCCCTCCACTTT. This gives the protein CASSVDSNSPLHF. Full variable domain (missing parts from reference TRBV9 and TRBJ1-6): DSGVTQTPKHLITATGQRVTLRCSPRSGDLSVYWYQQSLDQGLQFLIQYYNGEERAKGNILERFSAQQFPDLHSELNLSSLELGDSALYFCASSVDSNSPLHFGNGTRLTVT.

The V and J genes are TRBV24-1 and TRBJ1-2, with 8 bases matching TRBD1. Germline trimming cut 9 bases from V and 0 bases from J; bases unmatched to any gene: 8. The CDR3 sequence is 15 residues long. Germline assignment: CDR1 KGHDR and CDR2 SFDVKD. CDR3 bases: TGTGCCACCCGAGGACAGGGCGAAGCTAACTATGGCTACACCTTC. Its protein product is CATRGQGEANYGYTF.

The chain recombines TRBV12-3 or TRBV12-4 with TRBJ1-5; a possible D gene is TRBD1 (5 bases). The CDR3 covers 13 residues. Trimming pared 3 bases from V and 6 bases from J, leaving 9 bases between. CDR3 bases: TGTGCCAGCAGTTTCTCGGGGGGTCAGCCCCAGCATTTT. As protein: CASSFSGGQPQHF.

The CDR3 sequence: CSVGGPSDEQFF. CDR3 DNA: TGCAGCGTTGGCGGCCCTAGCGATGAGCAGTTCTTC. V and J are TRBV29-1 and TRBJ2-1, with D perhaps matching TRBD2 (6 bases). CDR1 and CDR2 (germline): SQVTM, ANQGSEA. CDR3 size: 12 residues. Trimming shortened V by 4 bases and J by 8 bases, and 12 bases separated the two germline ends.

The chain carries TRBV12-3 or TRBV12-4 and TRBJ2-5; tentatively, D is TRBD2 (6 bases). V dropped 7 bases and J dropped 3 bases, with 12 bases sitting between them. The CDR3 extends over 13 amino acids. The CDR3: CASTLRREETQYF. The CDR3 coding sequence is TGTGCCAGCACCTTAAGGAGGGAAGAGACCCAGTACTTC.

This chain links TRBV29-1 with TRBJ1-2; D gene uncertain. With 3 bases removed from V and 1 base from J, the gap between germline ends came to 12 bases. This CDR3 region has 14 residues. The germline gives CDR1 SQVTM, CDR2 ANQGSEA. The CDR3 protein is CSVEARGSNYGYTF. CDR3 nucleotides: TGCAGCGTTGAGGCTCGCGGCAGTAACTATGGCTACACCTTC.

This chain uses TRBV4-1 with TRBJ2-1, with 9 bases that match TRBD1. The V gene end was trimmed by 3 bases and the J gene end by 10 bases; junction bases not matched to a gene: 13. The CDR3 has 16 amino acids. Germline-derived CDR1 and CDR2 are MGHRA and YSYEKL. The CDR3, as DNA: TGCGCCAGCAGCCAGTACAGGGGGCTGGCGGTTTCAGAGCAGTTCTTC. It translates to CASSQYRGLAVSEQFF.

The rearrangement joins TRBV5-1 to TRBJ1-4, with a tentative D call TRBD1 (5 bases). Between the trimmed V and J ends, which lost 0 bases and 5 bases, there was a span of 11 bases. The length of the CDR3 is 15 residues. Per the germline V gene, CDR1 is SGHRS and CDR2 is YFSETQ. The chain's CDR3 is CASSLVGGQNEKLFF. The CDR3 DNA sequence: TGCGCCAGCAGCTTGGTGGGCGGACAAAATGAAAAACTGTTTTTT. Variable domain in full (rest from reference TRBV5-1 and TRBJ1-4): KAGVTQTPRYLIKTRGQQVTLSCSPISGHRSVSWYQQTPGQGLQFLFEYFSETQRNKGNFPGRFSGRQFSNSRSEMNVSTLELGDSALYLCASSLVGGQNEKLFFGSGTQLSVL.

This clone was seen a single time. The J gene is TRBJ2-2, the V gene TRBV4-2, with TRBD1 matching 10 bases. This CDR3 contains 16 residues. Germline CDR1 and CDR2: LGHNA and YNFKEQ. Germline trimming cut 3 bases from V and 6 bases from J; bases unmatched to any gene: 7. CDR3 region: CASSHPGQGVPGELFF. CDR3 in DNA: TGTGCCAGCAGCCACCCCGGACAGGGGGTTCCCGGGGAGCTGTTTTTT.

The genes are TRBV19 and TRBJ1-5; D perhaps matches TRBD1 (5 bases). V was cut by 4 bases and J by 2 bases, with 12 bases left in between. The length of the CDR3 is 15 residues. Looked up from germline, CDR1 is LNHDA and CDR2 is SQIVND (reference sequence). CDR3 nucleotide sequence: TGTGCCAGTAGTAATGCTCAGGGTCGCAATCAGCCCCAGCATTTT. It codes for CASSNAQGRNQPQHF.

The chain recombines TRBV7-9 with TRBJ1-5; TRBD1 matches 8 bases. V shed 6 bases, J shed 1 base, and the junction held 11 bases outside the gene matches. The length of the CDR3 is 17 residues. In germline, CDR1 is SEHNR, CDR2 FQNEAQ (reference sequence). CDR3: CASRLWTRQGSNQPQHF. The CDR3 nucleotides are TGTGCCAGCAGGCTTTGGACCCGACAGGGGAGCAATCAGCCCCAGCATTTT.

The CDR3, as DNA: TGTGCCAGCAGTTTATCCGGGACAACTCTAAATGAAAAACTGTTTTTT. Translating it yields CASSLSGTTLNEKLFF. The chain joins TRBV28 to TRBJ1-4; tentatively, D is TRBD1 (6 bases). This CDR3 contains 16 residues. V dropped 1 base and J dropped 5 bases, with 14 bases sitting between them. Germline values: CDR1 MDHEN, CDR2 SYDVKM.

The rearrangement uses TRBV10-1 and TRBJ1-5; no firm D call. Trimming removed 6 bases from V and 12 bases from J, with 9 bases in between. The CDR3 covers 10 residues. CDR1 and CDR2 (germline): WNHNN, SYGVQD (reference sequence). DNA of the CDR3: TGCGCCAGCAGACAATTTGACCAGCATTTT. Its translation is CASRQFDQHF.

The rearrangement uses TRBV29-1 and TRBJ2-1, with 12 bases lining up with TRBD2. The CDR3 is 14 amino acids. Germline assignment: CDR1 SQVTM and CDR2 ANQGSEA. The junction had 5 bases not matched to a gene; V was cut back by 4 bases and J by 7 bases. The CDR3 region has the DNA TGCAGCGTTGTTGGACTAGCGGGACCGAATGAGCAGTTCTTC. It encodes CSVVGLAGPNEQFF.

V gene TRBV25-1 combines with J gene TRBJ2-1; 9 positions match TRBD1. CDR3 length equals 16 residues. J gave up 2 bases and V 3 bases, and 5 bases lay outside the gene matches. CDR1 is MGHDK, CDR2 SYGVNS, per germline. For the CDR3, the DNA is TGTGCCAGCAGTGATGGGACAGGGTCCCCCTACAATGAGCAGTTCTTC. Its protein product is CASSDGTGSPYNEQFF.

This clone was recorded once. This sequence joins TRBV21-1 and TRBJ2-7; TRBD1 was called by the table and not checked on the DNA. TRBV21-1 counts as a pseudogene. This CDR3 comprises 17 residues. The CDR3 sequence is CASSKVGVGQGFYEQYF. The CDR3 DNA sequence: TGTGCCAGCAGCAAAGTGGGGGTAGGGCAGGGGTTCTACGAGCAGTACTTC.

The chain couples TRBV19 to TRBJ2-3; 11 bases map to TRBD1. V lost 5 bases and J lost 4; bases outside the gene matches: 8. CDR1 and CDR2 (germline): LNHDA, SQIVND (reference sequence). CDR3 length: 16 amino acids. The CDR3 DNA sequence: TGTGCCAGTAGTCCTTTGGGACAGGGGGGGTCAGATACGCAGTATTTT. Residues: CASSPLGQGGSDTQYF.

This clone was seen only a few times. The J gene is TRBJ1-4, the V gene TRBV28, with D possibly being TRBD1 (6 bases). CDR1 and CDR2 (germline): MDHEN, SYDVKM. The length of the CDR3 is 13 residues. The V gene lost 2 bases and the J gene lost 7 bases, with 8 bases spanning the gap. The CDR3 DNA follows: TGTGCCAGCAGTTTACAGGGGATTGAAAAACTGTTTTTT. Translation gives CASSLQGIEKLFF.

Comment on this clone: Additional DNA sequences in this sample encode the identical CDR3. This chain uses TRBV28 with TRBJ1-2; 7 bases agree with TRBD1. Losses at the gene ends were 5 bases for V and 7 bases for J; bases not matched to a gene: 4. Per the germline V gene, CDR1 is MDHEN and CDR2 is SYDVKM. This CDR3 has 12 residues. DNA for the CDR3: TGTGCCAGCAGTCGGACAGGATTTGGCTACACCTTC. The encoded protein is CASSRTGFGYTF.

V and J are TRBV24-1 and TRBJ2-3; weak D call: TRBD2 (5 bases). The V end lost 2 bases, the J end lost 3 bases, and 5 bases lay between the germline ends. Germline CDR1 and CDR2: KGHDR and SFDVKD. The CDR3 contains 13 residues. In nucleotides, the CDR3 is TGTGCCACCAGTGATTCGGGGACAGATACGCAGTATTTT. Amino acids: CATSDSGTDTQYF.

The V gene is TRBV19, the J gene TRBJ1-1; a weak D match, TRBD1 (5 bases). The germline V gene has CDR1 LNHDA and CDR2 SQIVND (reference sequence). This CDR3 is 16 amino acids long. V lost 6 bases to trimming and J lost 0 bases, with 17 bases between them. The CDR3 bases are TGTGCCAGTAGCACCCCACGGGCAGGGTTGAACACTGAAGCTTTCTTT. Amino acids: CASSTPRAGLNTEAFF.

This chain uses TRBV19 with TRBJ1-2; D might be TRBD1 (5 bases). CDR1 and CDR2 (germline): LNHDA, SQIVND (reference sequence). This CDR3 is 15 amino acids long. Deletions cut 0 bases from V and 4 bases from J, with 12 bases between. The CDR3: CASSIDRGTVYGYTF. Here the CDR3 DNA reads TGTGCCAGTAGTATAGATCGCGGGACGGTCTATGGCTACACCTTC.

The genes are TRBV28 and TRBJ2-1; TRBD2 is a possible D gene (5 bases). CDR1 MDHEN and CDR2 SYDVKM come from the germline V gene. Trimming left V 7 bases short and J 2 bases short, with 15 bases between. This CDR3 spans 15 amino acids. CDR3 nucleotides: TGTGCCAGCAACGGGCCAGGAGGCCCCTACAATGAGCAGTTCTTC. Its protein product is CASNGPGGPYNEQFF.

The V and J genes are TRBV7-9 and TRBJ1-3, with 7 bases aligning to TRBD1. CDR1 SEHNR and CDR2 FQNEAQ come from the germline V gene (reference sequence). The junction had 4 bases not matched to a gene; V was cut back by 1 base and J by 4 bases. CDR3 size: 15 residues. The CDR3 region has the DNA TGTGCCAGCAGCTTAGAGAGAGGGGGCGGAAACACCATATATTTT. Translating gives CASSLERGGGNTIYF.